A single sample gave rise to the 21 T cell receptor beta chains below, sequenced in a study of identical twins. TCRdb re-called the 5' RACE reads through MiXCR, storing one row per CDR3 protein. The sample lists about 340,000 distinct CDR3 sequences; 9% to 15% were seen once. These sequences were also reported in another study, on yellow fever vaccine responses in identical twins.

Sequencing input: CD8+ T cells sorted from blood. Every receptor here comes from a young woman in good health.

The chain couples TRBV12-3 or TRBV12-4 to TRBJ1-2; the match to TRBD1 covers 10 bases. Trimming cost V 5 bases and J 5 bases; bases outside gene matches: 8. This CDR3 is 15 amino acids long. Here the CDR3 reads CASSPDRGLSYGYTF. In DNA, the CDR3 is TGTGCCAGCAGTCCAGACAGGGGGCTAAGTTATGGCTACACCTTC.

V gene TRBV14 combines with J gene TRBJ2-2, with D tentatively TRBD1 or TRBD2 (5 bases each). The CDR3 runs 18 residues. CDR1 and CDR2 from the germline V gene are SGHDN and FVKESK. The ends were cut back, 0 bases at V and 3 bases at J, with 17 bases in the middle. CDR3 coding DNA: TGTGCCAGCAGCCAAGATCACGCCCGGGGACGCGACACCGGGGAGCTGTTTTTT. Its protein is CASSQDHARGRDTGELFF.

The rearrangement links TRBV6-5 to TRBJ1-1; D gene ambiguous. This CDR3 contains 14 residues. Deletions cut 2 bases from V and 5 bases from J, with 12 bases between. Looked up from germline, CDR1 is MNHEY and CDR2 is SVGAGI. The chain's CDR3 is CASSYTTLQTEAFF. CDR3 nucleotides: TGTGCCAGCAGTTACACCACCTTACAGACTGAAGCTTTCTTT.

In its sample, this clonotype was seen a few times. This chain uses TRBV7-9 with TRBJ2-5, with TRBD2 matching 7 bases. The CDR3 length is 17 residues. In germline, CDR1 is SEHNR, CDR2 FQNEAQ (reference sequence). V gave up 2 bases and J gave up 5 bases; unmatched junction bases: 14. The CDR3 loop reads CASSLYVLADYWETQYF. CDR3 sequence (DNA): TGTGCCAGCAGCTTATATGTGCTAGCGGATTATTGGGAGACCCAGTACTTC.

The genes are TRBV3-1 and TRBJ2-1; 7 bases map to TRBD2. Germline V gene lookup returns CDR1 LGHDT and CDR2 YNNKEL (reference sequence). The CDR3 length is 18 residues. J was trimmed by 0 bases and V by 0 bases; bases with no gene match: 8. The CDR3 loop reads CASSQDKSSGFSYNEQFF. The DNA of the CDR3 is TGTGCCAGCAGCCAAGATAAATCTAGCGGTTTCTCCTACAATGAGCAGTTCTTC.

In its sample, this clonotype was seen a few times. The chain links TRBV3-1 to TRBJ2-2; weak D call: TRBD1 (6 bases). CDR1 and CDR2 from the germline V gene are LGHDT and YNNKEL (reference sequence). Trimming took 4 bases from V and 2 from J, leaving 14 bases between them. The CDR3 runs 16 residues. CDR3: CASSPLGTRNTGELFF. The CDR3 nucleotides read TGTGCCAGCAGCCCCCTGGGGACACGCAACACCGGGGAGCTGTTTTTT.

This clonotype occurred a few times. V gene TRBV25-1 combines with J gene TRBJ1-2; D is uncertain. The CDR3 is 12 amino acids. Germline V CDR1 and CDR2: MGHDK, SYGVNS. Between the trimmed V and J ends, which lost 8 bases and 8 bases, there was a span of 15 bases. The CDR3 nucleotides are TGTGCCAGCGCCGCCCCGGGAGAGGGCTACACCTTC. Translated: CASAAPGEGYTF.

This clonotype was recorded a few times. The chain uses TRBV29-1 and TRBJ2-1; D gene ambiguous. Germline values: CDR1 SQVTM, CDR2 ANQGSEA. Trimming shortened V by 3 bases and J by 7 bases, and 22 bases separated the two germline ends. This CDR3 region has 16 residues. The CDR3 sequence is CSVEDPRGPVTNEQFF. In nucleotides, the CDR3 is TGCAGCGTTGAGGATCCTCGTGGCCCCGTTACTAATGAGCAGTTCTTC.

This clonotype was detected a few times. The CDR3: CASSKDLAGLETQYF. The CDR3 bases are TGTGCCAGCAGCAAAGACCTAGCGGGACTAGAGACCCAGTACTTC. The chain has TRBV21-1 and TRBJ2-5; whether TRBD2, the table's D call, matches the DNA was not checked. TRBV21-1 has pseudogene status. CDR3 length equals 15 residues.

This clonotype has just a few counts. This chain joins TRBV20-1 and TRBJ2-7; D not resolved. This CDR3 has 13 residues. Germline V gives CDR1 DFQATT, CDR2 SNEGSKA (reference sequence). The V and J ends lost 0 bases and 3 bases respectively, with 9 bases between them. CDR3: CSARDDNNYEQYV. CDR3 nucleotides: TGCAGTGCTAGAGACGACAACAACTACGAGCAGTACGTC.

This clonotype turned up a few times. The V and J genes are TRBV12-3 or TRBV12-4 and TRBJ1-2, with D unclear. This CDR3 has 16 residues. Trimming pared 1 base from V and 6 bases from J, leaving 18 bases between. The CDR3 region is CASSLGRLFLGNGYTF. Here the CDR3 DNA reads TGTGCCAGCAGTTTAGGAAGACTTTTCCTGGGGAATGGCTACACCTTC.

The table lists this clonotype with many counts. The chain joins TRBV15 to TRBJ2-1; 9 bases agree with TRBD2. Trimming took 0 bases from V and 0 from J; bases not matched to a gene: 3. Germline CDR1 is LNHNV and CDR2 is YYDKDF (reference sequence). The CDR3 covers 17 residues. The CDR3 nucleotides are TGTGCCACCAGCAGAGATCTAGCGGGGAGCTCCTACAATGAGCAGTTCTTC. Its protein product is CATSRDLAGSSYNEQFF.

The rearrangement joins TRBV6-1 to TRBJ1-5; unclear D gene. V was trimmed by 7 bases and J by 6 bases, leaving 13 bases between them. The germline CDR1 and CDR2 sequences are MNHNS and SASEGT. The CDR3 loop spans 13 amino acids. This CDR3 reads CASTQIPGQPQHF. CDR3 nucleotide sequence: TGTGCCAGCACCCAGATTCCCGGTCAGCCCCAGCATTTT.

The chain links TRBV6-2 or TRBV6-3 to TRBJ2-7; unclear D gene. Germline CDR1 is MNHEY and CDR2 is SVGEGT. This CDR3 spans 14 amino acids. The V end was cut by 0 bases, the J end by 1 base, with 7 bases between. This chain's CDR3 is CASSYSEGSYEQYV. The CDR3 nucleotides are TGTGCCAGCAGTTACTCGGAAGGTTCCTACGAGCAGTACGTC.

This clonotype has more than one count but fewer than ten. The rearrangement links TRBV7-8 to TRBJ2-3; D perhaps matches TRBD1 (5 bases). CDR3 length: 16 residues. Germline CDR1 is SGHVS and CDR2 is FQNEAQ. V dropped 3 bases and J dropped 1 base, with 14 bases sitting between them. The CDR3 here is CASSFGQGWGTDTQYF. Written as DNA, the CDR3 is TGTGCCAGCAGCTTTGGTCAGGGCTGGGGCACAGATACGCAGTATTTT.

In DNA, the CDR3 is TGTGCCAGCAGTGGGACAAAGGCGGCCTACGAGCAGTACGTC. It codes for CASSGTKAAYEQYV. The chain joins TRBV25-1 to TRBJ2-7; the D gene is possibly TRBD1 (5 bases). Germline-derived CDR1 and CDR2 are MGHDK and SYGVNS. The CDR3 is made up of 14 amino acids. Trimming removed 4 bases at V and 2 bases at J, with 12 bases between.

This clonotype has more than one count but fewer than ten. V is TRBV28 and J is TRBJ1-2, with no clear D. Per the germline V gene, CDR1 is MDHEN and CDR2 is SYDVKM. The CDR3 extends over 12 amino acids. Deletions cut 5 bases from V and 8 bases from J, with 12 bases between. The CDR3, as DNA: TGTGCCAGCAGTAGGGCCACTGGGGGCTACACCTTC. Protein product: CASSRATGGYTF.

This clonotype was recorded a few times. The V and J genes are TRBV7-9 and TRBJ1-5; no definite D call. The ends were cut back, 6 bases at V and 0 bases at J, with 3 bases in the middle. The germline CDR1 and CDR2 sequences are SEHNR and FQNEAQ (reference sequence). CDR3 length: 12 residues. CDR3 region: CASRNSNQPQHF. Written as DNA, the CDR3 is TGTGCCAGCAGAAATAGCAATCAGCCCCAGCATTTT.

As DNA, the CDR3 is TGTGCCAGCAGCTCCCCCGGCGTGGATGAGCAGTTCTTC. Translation gives CASSSPGVDEQFF. The chain is built from TRBV5-4 and TRBJ2-1, with no clear D. Per the germline V gene, CDR1 is SGHNT and CDR2 is YYREEE (reference sequence). This CDR3 region has 13 residues. Trimming pared 3 bases from V and 8 bases from J, leaving 12 bases between.

CDR3 coding DNA: TGCGCCAGCACTCAAGGGCCTGGGAGTTACTCCTACGAGCAGTACTTC. It specifies CASTQGPGSYSYEQYF. The chain combines TRBV10-2 with TRBJ2-7; a weak D match, TRBD2 (5 bases). CDR1 is WSHSY and CDR2 is SAAADI in the germline V gene. V shed 7 bases and J shed 0 bases, with 19 bases lying between them. The CDR3 runs 16 residues.

The V and J genes are TRBV12-3 or TRBV12-4 and TRBJ2-2; TRBD1 matches at 7 bases. The CDR3 sequence is 15 residues long. V lost 5 bases and J lost 0; bases outside the gene matches: 3. Here the CDR3 reads CASSGQAANTGELFF. CDR3 bases: TGTGCCAGCAGTGGACAGGCTGCGAACACCGGGGAGCTGTTTTTT.